This TCR beta chain was identified during a study of T-cell reconstitution after alpha-beta-depleted transplantation in children (dated by TCRdb to about 2016). Regarding the research as a whole: The study quantitatively tracked T-cell immune reconstitution after TCRalphabeta/CD19-depleted allogeneic hematopoietic cell transplantation in children using TCR repertoire profiling.

Library creation used PCR. Instrument used: Illumina HiSeq 2500. Molecular barcoding was employed in the preparation of TCR libraries, with unique molecular identifiers being used to normalize TCRbeta repertoire quantification. TCRdb passed the public sequencing reads through fastp at Q25 and MiXCR, retaining productive beta sequences. Rows are unified per CDR3 protein, each entry keeping the most common DNA and genes. For this sample there are 200,000 to 250,000 distinct CDR3 sequences; 9.7% appear just once. In total, the top ten clones hold less than 6% of the sample. This clonotype was seen many times. Its recognized antigen is unknown. It has no much larger one-base neighbor in the sample; base qualities were not kept. This TCR came from a human donor who donated a stem cell graft to a child with SCID. This sample comprised PBMCs from the stem cell graft donor, obtained from the stem cell graft.

The CDR3 in this case is CASSFQRGVTQYF. Read as DNA, the sequence is TGTGCCAGCAGTTTTCAGCGGGGAGTGACCCAGTACTTC. The chain is encoded by TRBV12-3 or TRBV12-4 joined to TRBJ2-5; 7 nucleotides in the junction match TRBD2. From the cysteine up to the phenylalanine, the CDR3 has a length of 13 residues. CDR3 DNA only is kept here, 39 bases in frame from base 1. V and J are trimmed by 3 bases and 7 bases, and the gene matches miss 5 bases of the junction.